The clone carrying this T cell receptor beta chain was counted ten times or more. This sample was included in a study of low-dose radiotherapy and immunotherapy resistance in tumors. In the study overall: Patients received cyclophosphamide 200 mg/m2 intravenously every two weeks, the day before radiation-immunotherapy.

As to time point: before trial treatment. It was nivolumab, ipilimumab, aspirin, low-dose cyclophosphamide and low-dose radiotherapy that donors received. Both TCRalpha and TCRbeta chains were reverse transcribed with V-gene-specific primers. With a V-primer adapter and a constant-region primer, TCRs were amplified for approximately 19 PCR cycles. TCRdb redid the calling of the reads with MiXCR, one entry per CDR3 protein. This table has 65,000 to 95,000 distinct CDR3 sequences, about 20% appearing once. Germline V lookup: CDR1 SGHAT, CDR2 FQNNGV. Trimming pared 1 base from V and 4 bases from J, leaving 19 bases between. This CDR3 is built from 18 residues.

The chain joins TRBV11-2 to TRBJ2-2, with D possibly being TRBD1 or TRBD2 (6 bases each). Sample: PBMCs, taken before treatment. The TCR was taken from a male donor with prostate cancer. CDR3 in DNA: TGTGCCAGCAGCTTAGGGGGGGCCCCAAGGTCGGGCACCGGGGAGCTGTTTTTT. Translated, it gives CASSLGGAPRSGTGELFF. Together with reference TRBV11-2 and TRBJ2-2, the CDR3 gives the full variable domain: EAGVAQSPRYKIIEKRQSVAFWCNPISGHATLYWYQQILGQGPKLLIQFQNNGVVDDSQLPKDRFSAERLKGVDSTLKIQPAKLEDSAVYLCASSLGGAPRSGTGELFFGEGSRLTVL.